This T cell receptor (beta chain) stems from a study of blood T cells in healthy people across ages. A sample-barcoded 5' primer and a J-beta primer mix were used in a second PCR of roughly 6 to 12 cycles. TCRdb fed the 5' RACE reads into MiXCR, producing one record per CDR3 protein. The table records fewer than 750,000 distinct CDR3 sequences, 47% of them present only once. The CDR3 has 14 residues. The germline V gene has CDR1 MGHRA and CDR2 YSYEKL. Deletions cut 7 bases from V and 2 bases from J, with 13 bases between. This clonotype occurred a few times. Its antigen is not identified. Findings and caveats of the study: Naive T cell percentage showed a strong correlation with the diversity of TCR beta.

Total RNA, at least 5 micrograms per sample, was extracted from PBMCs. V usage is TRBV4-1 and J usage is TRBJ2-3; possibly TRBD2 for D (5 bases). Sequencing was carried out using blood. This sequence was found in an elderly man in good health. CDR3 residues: CASTPSGSTDTQYF. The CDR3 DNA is TGCGCCAGCACCCCGAGCGGATCCACAGATACGCAGTATTTT.